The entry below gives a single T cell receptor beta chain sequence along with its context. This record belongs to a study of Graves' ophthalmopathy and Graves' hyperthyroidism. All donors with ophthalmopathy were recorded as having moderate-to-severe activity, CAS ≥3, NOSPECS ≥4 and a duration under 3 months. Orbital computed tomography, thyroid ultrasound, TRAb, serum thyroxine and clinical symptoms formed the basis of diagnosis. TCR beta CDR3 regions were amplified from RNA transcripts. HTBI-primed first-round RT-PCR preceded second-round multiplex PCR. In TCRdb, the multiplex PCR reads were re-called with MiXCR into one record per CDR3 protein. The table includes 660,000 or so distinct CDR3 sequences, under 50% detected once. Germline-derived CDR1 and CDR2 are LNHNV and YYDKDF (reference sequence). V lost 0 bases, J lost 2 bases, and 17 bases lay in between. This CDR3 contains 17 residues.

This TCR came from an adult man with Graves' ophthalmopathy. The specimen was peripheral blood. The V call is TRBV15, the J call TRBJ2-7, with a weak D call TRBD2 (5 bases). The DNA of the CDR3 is TGTGCCACCAGCAGAGATTCGGGGTCTGGAAACACCTACGAGCAGTACTTC. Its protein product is CATSRDSGSGNTYEQYF.